A single sample gave rise to the 14 T cell receptor beta chains below, sequenced in a study of cytomegalovirus exposure and HLA in healthy donors. The study ran its PCR with 60 Vbeta and 13 Jbeta primers. This table comes from immunoSEQ multiplex PCR, and its TCRdb copy is limited to in-frame clones, with some not included. The sample records roughly 98,000 clones, roughly 79% being singletons. The sample comprised PBMCs. These receptors came from a woman in her 70s in good health and CMV-seropositive.

V and J are TRBV5-4 and TRBJ1-3; TRBD1 might be the D (5 bases). Trimming took 4 bases from V and 6 from J, leaving 11 bases between them. This CDR3 comprises 13 residues. The V gene's germline CDR1 is SGHNT and CDR2 YYREEE (reference sequence). The DNA of the CDR3 is TGTGCCAGCAGCATAGACAGTTTAAACACCATATATTTT. This encodes CASSIDSLNTIYF.

This clone was detected once. This CDR3 reads CASKNFNQPQHF. CDR3 DNA: TGTGCCAGCAAAAACTTCAATCAGCCCCAGCATTTT. The chain combines TRBV6-1 with TRBJ1-5; D ambiguous. The CDR3 runs 12 residues. The germline gives CDR1 MNHNS, CDR2 SASEGT. V dropped 7 bases and J dropped 3 bases, with 7 bases sitting between them.

This clone was recorded only once. The J gene is TRBJ1-3, the V gene TRBV28; D uncertain. V shed 4 bases and J shed 0 bases, with 10 bases lying between them. Germline-derived CDR1 and CDR2 are MDHEN and SYDVKM. This CDR3 comprises 15 residues. DNA for the CDR3: TGTGCCAGCAGTTCGACTGTTTACTCTGGAAACACCATATATTTT. It is translated as CASSSTVYSGNTIYF. The variable domain in full, completed from reference TRBV28 and TRBJ1-3, reads DVKVTQSSRYLVKRTGEKVFLECVQDMDHENMFWYRQDPGLGLRLIYFSYDVKMKEKGDIPEGYSVSREKKERFSLILESASTNQTSMYLCASSSTVYSGNTIYFGEGSWLTVV.

The chain has TRBV7-2 and TRBJ2-5; 7 positions match TRBD2. This CDR3 is built from 16 residues. After removal of 2 bases from V and 5 bases from J, the junction contained 11 bases not matched to a gene. CDR1 is SGHTA and CDR2 is FQGNSA in the germline V gene. The CDR3 DNA sequence: TGTGCCAGCAGCTTAAAGTTTCTTTTGGGGGGGGAGACCCAGTACTTC. Encoded protein: CASSLKFLLGGETQYF.

The sample holds one count of this clone. The CDR3 DNA sequence: TGTGCCAGCAGCCCGGGCTTGGGGGGTTCCTTAAACATTCAGTACTTC. It is translated as CASSPGLGGSLNIQYF. J is TRBJ2-4 and V is TRBV9; a possible D gene is TRBD2 (6 bases). The CDR3 extends over 16 amino acids. Germline loops: CDR1 SGDLS, CDR2 YYNGEE. V was clipped by 4 bases and J by 6 bases, with 20 bases between them.

This chain links TRBV27 with TRBJ1-5; D uncertain. Germline CDR1 is MNHEY and CDR2 is SMNVEV (reference sequence). The CDR3 runs 13 residues. V lost 3 bases and J lost 6, with 9 bases in between. CDR3 sequence: CASSFSASQPQHF. CDR3 nucleotide sequence: TGTGCCAGCAGTTTCAGTGCTAGTCAGCCCCAGCATTTT.

The V gene is TRBV18, the J gene TRBJ2-7, with 8 nucleotides matching TRBD1. CDR3 length: 14 amino acids. From germline, CDR1 is KGHSH and CDR2 LQKENI. V lost 1 base to trimming and J lost 4 bases; unmatched junction nucleotides: 3. CDR3 sequence reads: CASSPRGTGYEQYF. The CDR3 nucleotides read TGTGCCAGCTCACCACGAGGGACAGGTTACGAGCAGTACTTC.

This clone was counted a few times. The chain has TRBV28 and TRBJ1-6; no clear D. The CDR3 contains 13 residues. CDR1 is MDHEN and CDR2 is SYDVKM in the germline V gene. V dropped 10 bases and J dropped 6 bases, with 13 bases sitting between them. The CDR3 DNA is TGTGCCACCGTAGGCAGGCTTAATTCACCCCTCCACTTT. Residues: CATVGRLNSPLHF.

The chain uses TRBV2 and TRBJ2-3, with a weak D call TRBD2 (5 bases). The CDR3 has 16 residues. Trimming left V 1 base short and J 0 bases short, with 11 bases between. Germline V gene lookup returns CDR1 SNHLY and CDR2 FYNNEI. CDR3 in amino acids: CASSEGGVSSTDTQYF. In nucleotides, the CDR3 is TGTGCCAGCAGTGAAGGGGGAGTATCTAGCACAGATACGCAGTATTTT.

The chain has TRBV7-2 and TRBJ2-5; 10 nucleotides match TRBD1. Unmatched junction bases numbered 6, after V lost 5 bases and J lost 0 bases. Germline V gene lookup returns CDR1 SGHTA and CDR2 FQGNSA. This CDR3 is built from 16 residues. The CDR3 nucleotides read TGTGCCAGCAGCCCCCGGACAGGGGGGGACCAAGAGACCCAGTACTTC. Its translation is CASSPRTGGDQETQYF.

This chain joins TRBV4-2 and TRBJ2-3; 9 bases are shared with TRBD2. V dropped 2 bases and J dropped 3; count of bases not matched to a gene: 6. The germline V gene encodes CDR1 LGHNA and CDR2 YNFKEQ. CDR3 length: 16 amino acids. As DNA, the CDR3 is TGTGCCAGCAGCCAAACGAGCGGGGGGAAGACAGATACGCAGTATTTT. The encoded protein is CASSQTSGGKTDTQYF.

The rearrangement links TRBV20-1 to TRBJ2-1, with D unresolved. This CDR3 comprises 11 residues. Germline V gene sequence: CDR1 DFQATT, CDR2 SNEGSKA (reference sequence). The germline V and J ends were trimmed by 3 bases and 7 bases, with 7 bases remaining between them. For the CDR3, the DNA is TGCAGTGCTAGTACTGTTAATGAGCAGTTCTTC. Its translation is CSASTVNEQFF.

The chain has TRBV9 and TRBJ2-1; D perhaps matches TRBD1 (6 bases). Per germline, CDR1 SGDLS and CDR2 YYNGEE. This CDR3 spans 16 amino acids. The V gene lost 4 bases and the J gene lost 0 bases, with 14 bases spanning the gap. CDR3 region: CASSILGAGSYNEQFF. For the CDR3, the DNA is TGTGCCAGCAGCATATTGGGGGCAGGCTCCTACAATGAGCAGTTCTTC. Drawing the rest from reference TRBV9 and TRBJ2-1, the complete variable domain is DSGVTQTPKHLITATGQRVTLRCSPRSGDLSVYWYQQSLDQGLQFLIQYYNGEERAKGNILERFSAQQFPDLHSELNLSSLELGDSALYFCASSILGAGSYNEQFFGPGTRLTVL.

The chain carries TRBV4-2 and TRBJ1-3; D call uncertain. V was cut by 4 bases and J by 2 bases, with 9 bases left in between. Looked up from germline, CDR1 is LGHNA and CDR2 is YNFKEQ. The CDR3 extends over 14 amino acids. CDR3 coding DNA: TGTGCCAGCAGCCCCGGCGGGGCTGGAAACACCATATATTTT. This translates into CASSPGGAGNTIYF.